The rows below give T cell receptor beta chains drawn from one sample of a study of cytomegalovirus exposure and HLA in healthy donors. The assay was immunoSEQ multiplex PCR, and TCRdb's table has in-frame clones only and misses some. The sample has about 100,000 clones; approximately 87% are singletons. The sample taken for sequencing was PBMCs. The receptors here all came from a man aged 35-49 years in good health and CMV-seronegative. Each CDR3 is given with its conserved first and last residue. D genes are given only for firm matches. Size is stated for part of the rows, as once, few or many counts, or as a class when the clone is expanded.

clone size: few
J gene: TRBJ2-2
D gene: TRBD2
V gene: TRBV5-1
CDR3 protein: CASSRAGGAGELFF
CDR3 DNA: TGCGCCAGCAGCCGCGCCGGGGGGGCCGGGGAGCTGTTTTTT

clone size: -
J gene: TRBJ1-1
D gene: -
V gene: TRBV30
CDR3 protein: CAWSGDFRPEKAFF
CDR3 DNA: TGTGCCTGGAGTGGCGACTTCCGCCCGGAAAAAGCTTTCTTT

clone size: -
J gene: TRBJ1-4
D gene: -
V gene: TRBV5-1
CDR3 protein: CASSLGSGDEKLFF
CDR3 DNA: TGCGCCAGCAGCTTGGGCAGCGGGGATGAAAAACTGTTTTTT

clone size: -
J gene: TRBJ1-6
D gene: -
V gene: TRBV6-5
CDR3 protein: CATKISSYNSPLHF
CDR3 DNA: TGTGCCACCAAGATCAGCTCCTATAATTCACCCCTCCACTTT

clone size: -
J gene: TRBJ2-7
D gene: TRBD1
V gene: TRBV7-9
CDR3 protein: CASSLVGTVLQYEQYF
CDR3 DNA: TGTGCCAGCAGCTTAGTGGGGACAGTCCTCCAATACGAGCAGTACTTC

clone size: -
J gene: TRBJ1-5
D gene: -
V gene: TRBV19
CDR3 protein: CASSSPGQPQHF
CDR3 DNA: TGTGCCAGTAGTTCCCCAGGACAGCCCCAGCATTTT

clone size: once
J gene: TRBJ1-4
D gene: TRBD1
V gene: TRBV9
CDR3 protein: CASSGVPPGGGEKLFF
CDR3 DNA: TGTGCCAGCAGCGGAGTTCCCCCAGGGGGCGGTGAAAAACTGTTTTTT

clone size: -
J gene: TRBJ1-2
D gene: TRBD1
V gene: TRBV10-3
CDR3 protein: CAISDYVGQGAYGYTF
CDR3 DNA: TGTGCCATCAGTGATTATGTGGGACAGGGGGCTTATGGCTACACCTTC

clone size: -
J gene: TRBJ1-4
D gene: TRBD1
V gene: TRBV5-4
CDR3 protein: CASSSPTGEGEKLFF
CDR3 DNA: TGTGCCAGCAGCTCCCCGACAGGGGAAGGTGAAAAACTGTTTTTT

clone size: few
J gene: TRBJ1-2
D gene: TRBD1
V gene: TRBV5-1
CDR3 protein: CASSLEPQGARGYTF
CDR3 DNA: TGCGCCAGCAGCTTGGAACCACAGGGGGCTAGGGGCTACACCTTC

clone size: -
J gene: TRBJ2-7
D gene: TRBD1
V gene: TRBV13
CDR3 protein: CASSLRPQGTYEQYF
CDR3 DNA: TGTGCCAGCAGCTTACGGCCACAGGGGACCTACGAGCAGTACTTC

clone size: -
J gene: TRBJ2-1
D gene: -
V gene: TRBV9
CDR3 protein: CASSVYEGEQFF
CDR3 DNA: TGTGCCAGCAGCGTATACGAGGGTGAGCAGTTCTTC

clone size: -
J gene: TRBJ1-4
D gene: -
V gene: TRBV29-1
CDR3 protein: CSVEGGEKLFF
CDR3 DNA: TGCAGCGTTGAGGGGGGTGAAAAACTGTTTTTT

clone size: -
J gene: TRBJ2-7
D gene: TRBD2
V gene: TRBV29-1
CDR3 protein: CSARTSGISYEQYF
CDR3 DNA: TGCAGCGCCAGGACTAGCGGTATCTCTTACGAGCAGTACTTC

clone size: -
J gene: TRBJ2-7
D gene: TRBD1
V gene: TRBV4-3
CDR3 protein: CASSHSGTGGYEQYF
CDR3 DNA: TGCGCCAGCAGCCATTCCGGGACAGGGGGCTACGAGCAGTACTTC

clone size: -
J gene: TRBJ1-1
D gene: TRBD1
V gene: TRBV4-1
CDR3 protein: CASSSSDRGRRAEAFF
CDR3 DNA: TGCGCCAGCAGCTCCTCCGACAGGGGGCGCCGCGCTGAAGCTTTCTTT

clone size: few
J gene: TRBJ2-1
D gene: -
V gene: TRBV5-4
CDR3 protein: CASSPRGYNEQFF
CDR3 DNA: TGTGCCAGCAGCCCCAGGGGCTACAATGAGCAGTTCTTC

clone size: -
J gene: TRBJ2-1
D gene: -
V gene: TRBV6-1
CDR3 protein: CASSVGRGSYNEQFF
CDR3 DNA: TGTGCCAGCAGTGTGGGCAGGGGCTCCTACAATGAGCAGTTCTTC

clone size: -
J gene: TRBJ2-7
D gene: -
V gene: TRBV10-3
CDR3 protein: CAISAIQASYEQYF
CDR3 DNA: TGTGCCATCAGTGCCATACAGGCCTCCTACGAGCAGTACTTC

clone size: -
J gene: TRBJ1-2
D gene: -
V gene: TRBV7-2
CDR3 protein: CASSWTEFYGYTF
CDR3 DNA: TGTGCCAGCAGCTGGACAGAATTCTATGGCTACACCTTC

clone size: -
J gene: TRBJ1-2
D gene: TRBD1
V gene: TRBV5-6
CDR3 protein: CASSLVGRGDLGYTF
CDR3 DNA: TGTGCCAGCAGCTTGGTTGGCAGGGGGGATCTTGGCTACACCTTC

clone size: once
J gene: TRBJ2-1
D gene: -
V gene: TRBV19
CDR3 protein: CASSINPYNEQFF
CDR3 DNA: TGTGCCAGTAGTATCAATCCCTACAATGAGCAGTTCTTC

clone size: -
J gene: TRBJ2-1
D gene: TRBD1
V gene: TRBV11-2
CDR3 protein: CASSLRDRGGDEQFF
CDR3 DNA: TGTGCCAGCAGCTTACGGGACAGGGGAGGAGATGAGCAGTTCTTC

clone size: -
J gene: TRBJ1-4
D gene: -
V gene: TRBV7-9
CDR3 protein: CASSLGFGEKKLFF
CDR3 DNA: TGTGCCAGCAGCTTAGGTTTCGGTGAGAAAAAACTGTTTTTT

clone size: -
J gene: TRBJ2-2
D gene: TRBD2
V gene: TRBV10-3
CDR3 protein: CAITRIAGLNTGELFF
CDR3 DNA: TGTGCCATCACCAGAATAGCGGGGCTGAACACCGGGGAGCTGTTTTTT

clone size: -
J gene: TRBJ1-1
D gene: -
V gene: TRBV19
CDR3 protein: CASSGTMNTEAFF
CDR3 DNA: TGTGCCAGTAGTGGGACTATGAACACTGAAGCTTTCTTT

clone size: -
J gene: TRBJ1-2
D gene: TRBD1
V gene: TRBV5-4
CDR3 protein: CASSLGTAFYGYTF
CDR3 DNA: TGTGCCAGCAGCTTAGGGACAGCCTTCTATGGCTACACCTTC

clone size: -
J gene: TRBJ2-3
D gene: TRBD2
V gene: TRBV7-9
CDR3 protein: CASPGGGSTDTQYF
CDR3 DNA: TGTGCCAGCCCTGGCGGGGGGTCCACAGATACGCAGTATTTT

clone size: -
J gene: TRBJ1-2
D gene: -
V gene: TRBV5-6
CDR3 protein: CASSLIDRNYGYTF
CDR3 DNA: TGTGCCAGCAGCTTGATCGACAGAAACTATGGCTACACCTTC

clone size: few
J gene: TRBJ1-4
D gene: TRBD1
V gene: TRBV9
CDR3 protein: CASSTGQGANEKLFF
CDR3 DNA: TGTGCCAGCAGCACGGGACAGGGGGCTAATGAAAAACTGTTTTTT

clone size: once
J gene: TRBJ2-1
D gene: -
V gene: TRBV6-1
CDR3 protein: CASSDYRALGSEQFF
CDR3 DNA: TGTGCCAGCAGTGATTACAGGGCCTTGGGGAGTGAGCAGTTCTTC

clone size: few
J gene: TRBJ1-2
D gene: -
V gene: TRBV5-6
CDR3 protein: CASSLVGGFYGYTF
CDR3 DNA: TGTGCCAGCAGCTTGGTCGGAGGATTTTATGGCTACACCTTC

clone size: -
J gene: TRBJ2-1
D gene: -
V gene: TRBV2
CDR3 protein: CASLVSEYNEQFF
CDR3 DNA: TGTGCCAGCTTGGTTAGCGAGTACAATGAGCAGTTCTTC

clone size: -
J gene: TRBJ2-3
D gene: -
V gene: TRBV5-6
CDR3 protein: CASTLGDTDTQYF
CDR3 DNA: TGTGCCAGCACCTTGGGAGACACAGATACGCAGTATTTT

clone size: -
J gene: TRBJ1-1
D gene: -
V gene: TRBV6-5
CDR3 protein: CASVRGTEAFF
CDR3 DNA: TGTGCCAGCGTAAGGGGCACTGAAGCTTTCTTT

clone size: -
J gene: TRBJ1-1
D gene: -
V gene: TRBV18
CDR3 protein: CASSPATNMNTEAFF
CDR3 DNA: TGTGCCAGCTCACCGGCGACAAACATGAACACTGAAGCTTTCTTT

clone size: -
J gene: TRBJ1-1
D gene: -
V gene: TRBV14
CDR3 protein: CASSKTPAAGTEAFF
CDR3 DNA: TGTGCCAGCAGCAAAACCCCCGCGGCCGGCACTGAAGCTTTCTTT

clone size: -
J gene: TRBJ2-5
D gene: TRBD1
V gene: TRBV7-2
CDR3 protein: CASTMTGYQETQYF
CDR3 DNA: TGTGCCAGCACCATGACAGGGTACCAAGAGACCCAGTACTTC

clone size: -
J gene: TRBJ2-3
D gene: TRBD1
V gene: TRBV5-4
CDR3 protein: CASSHRDRGLHTQYF
CDR3 DNA: TGTGCCAGCAGCCACCGGGACAGGGGTTTGCATACGCAGTATTTT

clone size: few
J gene: TRBJ2-3
D gene: -
V gene: TRBV7-6
CDR3 protein: CASSQGGGTDTQYF
CDR3 DNA: TGTGCCAGCAGCCAAGGGGGTGGCACAGATACGCAGTATTTT

clone size: -
J gene: TRBJ2-3
D gene: -
V gene: TRBV7-2
CDR3 protein: CASSLEGNTDTQYF
CDR3 DNA: TGTGCCAGCAGCTTAGAGGGGAACACAGATACGCAGTATTTT

clone size: -
J gene: TRBJ1-1
D gene: -
V gene: TRBV19
CDR3 protein: CASSTSYRDTEAFF
CDR3 DNA: TGTGCCAGTAGTACTAGTTACAGGGACACTGAAGCTTTCTTT

clone size: -
J gene: TRBJ1-6
D gene: TRBD1
V gene: TRBV5-6
CDR3 protein: CASSSTTGSSYNSPLHF
CDR3 DNA: TGTGCCAGCAGCTCGACGACAGGGAGCTCCTATAATTCACCCCTCCACTTT

clone size: -
J gene: TRBJ2-7
D gene: TRBD2
V gene: TRBV13
CDR3 protein: CASSLVAGGYEQYF
CDR3 DNA: TGTGCCAGCAGCTTGGTAGCGGGGGGCTACGAGCAGTACTTC

clone size: -
J gene: TRBJ2-1
D gene: TRBD1
V gene: TRBV5-1
CDR3 protein: CASSLTGILPGGQFF
CDR3 DNA: TGCGCCAGCAGCTTAACCGGGATTCTACCAGGGGGGCAGTTCTTC

clone size: -
J gene: TRBJ2-2
D gene: TRBD1
V gene: TRBV5-1
CDR3 protein: CASSLDQGAYTGELFF
CDR3 DNA: TGCGCCAGCAGCTTGGACCAGGGGGCGTACACCGGGGAGCTGTTTTTT

clone size: -
J gene: TRBJ1-2
D gene: TRBD1
V gene: TRBV13
CDR3 protein: CASSRRGQGVDGYTF
CDR3 DNA: TGTGCCAGCAGCCGGCGGGGACAGGGGGTTGATGGCTACACCTTC

clone size: -
J gene: TRBJ2-7
D gene: -
V gene: TRBV6-5
CDR3 protein: CASSTNRDSYEQYF
CDR3 DNA: TGTGCCAGCAGTACCAACAGGGACTCCTACGAGCAGTACTTC

clone size: -
J gene: TRBJ1-1
D gene: TRBD1
V gene: TRBV6-5
CDR3 protein: CATAGQAVAFF
CDR3 DNA: TGTGCCACCGCGGGACAGGCCGTAGCTTTCTTT

clone size: -
J gene: TRBJ2-1
D gene: TRBD2
V gene: TRBV9
CDR3 protein: CASSVEGLAGEYNEQFF
CDR3 DNA: TGTGCCAGCAGCGTAGAGGGGCTAGCGGGGGAGTACAATGAGCAGTTCTTC

clone size: -
J gene: TRBJ1-6
D gene: TRBD1
V gene: TRBV15
CDR3 protein: CATSTFRDRDSPLHF
CDR3 DNA: TGTGCCACCAGCACTTTCCGGGACAGGGATTCACCCCTCCACTTT

clone size: few
J gene: TRBJ1-5
D gene: -
V gene: TRBV6-6
CDR3 protein: CASSYPQGREAQPQHF
CDR3 DNA: TGTGCCAGCAGTTACCCCCAGGGCAGGGAGGCCCAGCCCCAGCATTTT

clone size: -
J gene: TRBJ2-5
D gene: TRBD2
V gene: TRBV19
CDR3 protein: CASSIGTREETQYF
CDR3 DNA: TGTGCCAGTAGTATCGGGACTAGAGAGGAGACCCAGTACTTC

clone size: once
J gene: TRBJ1-5
D gene: TRBD1
V gene: TRBV6-1
CDR3 protein: CASSEGVPGGRQPQHF
CDR3 DNA: TGTGCCAGCAGTGAAGGGGTTCCAGGGGGCCGTCAGCCCCAGCATTTT